One and the same sample provided the 25 T cell receptor beta chains below, sequenced in a study of cytomegalovirus exposure and HLA in healthy donors. PCR was performed using 60 Vbeta and 13 Jbeta primers. TCRdb's table, derived via immunoSEQ multiplex PCR, lists solely in-frame clones and lacks some. The table lists roughly 75,000 clones, around 80% of them singletons, with around 18% in the top ten. Sequencing was done on a sample of PBMCs. These receptors came from a man in his 70s in good health and CMV-seropositive.

This clone has only a few counts. The chain recombines TRBV9 with TRBJ1-5; 8 positions match TRBD1. Germline V gene sequence: CDR1 SGDLS, CDR2 YYNGEE. The CDR3 covers 15 residues. V lost 4 bases, J lost 5 bases, and 8 bases stayed unmatched. The CDR3 DNA follows: TGTGCCAGCAGCACATCAGGGGGCGTGGATCAGCCCCAGCATTTT. As protein: CASSTSGGVDQPQHF.

This clone was seen just once. The CDR3 sequence: CASSQGIRDYAYEQYF. In DNA form, the CDR3 reads TGTGCCAGCAGCCAAGGCATCCGGGACTATGCCTACGAGCAGTACTTC. This chain uses TRBV4-2 with TRBJ2-7; 7 bases agree with TRBD2. With 1 base clipped from V and 2 bases from J, the junction kept 8 bases outside the gene matches. The CDR3 consists of 16 residues. Germline CDR1 reads LGHNA; CDR2 reads YNFKEQ.

The rearrangement links TRBV11-2 to TRBJ2-7, with 7 bases aligning to TRBD1. Germline CDR1 is SGHAT and CDR2 is FQNNGV. CDR3 length equals 15 residues. J gave up 3 bases and V 6 bases, and 11 bases lay outside the gene matches. The CDR3 reads CASRAGTAFHYEQYF. The DNA for the CDR3 is TGTGCCAGCAGGGCCGGGACAGCTTTCCACTACGAGCAGTACTTC.

The gene calls are TRBV25-1 and TRBJ2-3, with D perhaps TRBD1 (5 bases). Trimming took 2 bases from V and 3 from J, leaving 12 bases between them. CDR3 length equals 15 residues. Germline V gives CDR1 MGHDK, CDR2 SYGVNS. The CDR3, as DNA: TGTGCCAGCAGTGAACCCCTCCGACAGACAGATACGCAGTATTTT. Translated: CASSEPLRQTDTQYF.

The gene calls are TRBV6-1 and TRBJ1-1; the D gene is possibly TRBD1 (6 bases). There are 14 residues in the CDR3. Germline V gene sequence: CDR1 MNHNS, CDR2 SASEGT. V dropped 2 bases and J dropped 0 bases, with 7 bases sitting between them. The CDR3 protein is CASSEQGLNTEAFF. Here the CDR3 DNA reads TGTGCCAGCAGTGAACAGGGGCTGAACACTGAAGCTTTCTTT.

This rearrangement joins TRBV6-5 to TRBJ2-3; D gene unclear. Trimming stripped 5 bases from V and 4 bases from J, with 10 bases between. Germline-derived CDR1 and CDR2 are MNHEY and SVGAGI. The CDR3 is 13 amino acids. The CDR3 spells CASSQTTADTQYF. The CDR3 DNA is TGTGCCAGCAGTCAAACTACGGCAGATACGCAGTATTTT.

The chain recombines TRBV5-6 with TRBJ1-2; 8 nucleotides line up with TRBD1. CDR3 size: 14 residues. The germline V gene has CDR1 SGHDT and CDR2 YYEEEE. Losses at the gene ends were 4 bases for V and 5 bases for J; bases not matched to a gene: 7. The CDR3 sequence is CASSPGQGGYGYTF. CDR3 in DNA: TGTGCCAGCAGCCCCGGACAGGGTGGATATGGCTACACCTTC.

This chain uses TRBV15 with TRBJ1-5, with 8 positions matching TRBD1. CDR3 length: 14 residues. Germline assignment: CDR1 LNHNV and CDR2 YYDKDF (reference sequence). V was clipped by 1 base and J by 4 bases; unmatched bases: 0. The CDR3 nucleotides are TGTGCCACCAGCAGAGGACAGGGGAATCAGCCCCAGCATTTT. This translates into CATSRGQGNQPQHF.

This clone was seen a single time. The chain carries TRBV10-3 and TRBJ2-5, with TRBD1 identical over 8 bases. Looked up from germline, CDR1 is ENHRY and CDR2 is SYGVKD. Losses at the gene ends were 3 bases for V and 8 bases for J; bases not matched to a gene: 11. The CDR3 consists of 15 residues. The CDR3 DNA follows: TGTGCCATCAGTGATCAGACAGGGGTGGGGAAAACCCAGTACTTC. Encoded protein: CAISDQTGVGKTQYF.

The rearrangement uses TRBV11-2 and TRBJ2-7; D perhaps matches TRBD1 (6 bases). Trimming left V 7 bases short and J 4 bases short, with 17 bases between. Germline V lookup: CDR1 SGHAT, CDR2 FQNNGV. The CDR3 totals 14 residues. This CDR3 is CASTGRGKGYEQYF. In DNA, the CDR3 is TGTGCCAGCACCGGAAGGGGGAAGGGATACGAGCAGTACTTC. The variable domain in full, completed from reference TRBV11-2 and TRBJ2-7, reads EAGVAQSPRYKIIEKRQSVAFWCNPISGHATLYWYQQILGQGPKLLIQFQNNGVVDDSQLPKDRFSAERLKGVDSTLKIQPAKLEDSAVYLCASTGRGKGYEQYFGPGTRLTVT.

This chain joins TRBV14 and TRBJ1-4; TRBD1 aligns across 7 bases. The CDR3 extends over 15 amino acids. CDR1 SGHDN and CDR2 FVKESK come from the germline V gene. The junction had 2 bases not matched to a gene; V was cut back by 4 bases and J by 0 bases. For the CDR3, the DNA is TGTGCCAGCAGCCGGGACAGCACAACTAATGAAAAACTGTTTTTT. It yields the protein CASSRDSTTNEKLFF.

This clone has more than one count but fewer than ten. The rearrangement joins TRBV30 to TRBJ1-5; D is ambiguous. Trimming left V 1 base short and J 5 bases short, with 6 bases between. The CDR3 spans 12 residues. CDR1 and CDR2 (germline): GTSNPN, SVGIG (reference sequence). The CDR3 here is CAWSDRHQPQHF. The DNA for the CDR3 is TGTGCCTGGAGTGATCGTCATCAGCCCCAGCATTTT.

This chain uses TRBV7-9 with TRBJ1-2, with 11 bases matching TRBD1. The CDR3 has 16 residues. V lost 5 bases and J lost 6; bases outside the gene matches: 11. Per germline, CDR1 SEHNR and CDR2 FQNEAQ (reference sequence). Here the CDR3 reads CASSLGQGEGIDGYTF. The CDR3 DNA follows: TGTGCCAGCAGCCTGGGACAGGGGGAAGGTATCGATGGCTACACCTTC. The full variable domain, rest sourced from reference TRBV7-9 and TRBJ1-2, is DTGVSQNPRHKITKRGQNVTFRCDPISEHNRLYWYRQTLGQGPEFLTYFQNEAQLEKSRLLSDRFSAERPKGSFSTLEIQRTEQGDSAMYLCASSLGQGEGIDGYTFGSGTRLTVV.

The rearrangement uses TRBV5-1 and TRBJ1-1, with D maybe TRBD1 (6 bases). The CDR3 sequence is 14 residues long. In germline, CDR1 is SGHRS, CDR2 YFSETQ. V gave up 4 bases and J gave up 11 bases, with 21 bases separating them. The CDR3 nucleotides read TGCGCCAGCAGCGTGGGGGGGCAATTGGATATGGCTTTCTTT. Its protein is CASSVGGQLDMAFF.

This chain links TRBV7-8 with TRBJ1-1; D is undetermined. The germline gives CDR1 SGHVS, CDR2 FQNEAQ. V lost 5 bases and J 1 base, leaving 11 bases between the germline ends. The CDR3 has 14 amino acids. CDR3 DNA: TGTGCCAGCAGCCCAAGCGTAGGGAACACTGAAGCTTTCTTT. Translating it yields CASSPSVGNTEAFF.

The rearrangement uses TRBV2 and TRBJ2-2, with a weak D call TRBD2 (5 bases). The CDR3 contains 15 residues. Germline CDR1 and CDR2: SNHLY and FYNNEI. Trimming cost V 3 bases and J 3 bases, with 11 bases left between them. For the CDR3, the DNA is TGTGCCAGCAGTGAGAGCGGAAGTTACACCGGGGAGCTGTTTTTT. Encoded protein: CASSESGSYTGELFF.

V and J are TRBV9 and TRBJ2-3, with D possibly matching TRBD2 (5 bases). V was cut by 0 bases and J by 6 bases, with 14 bases left in between. Per the germline V gene, CDR1 is SGDLS and CDR2 is YYNGEE. The CDR3 is 15 residues long. The CDR3 spells CASSVDPTRGDTQYF. In DNA form, the CDR3 reads TGTGCCAGCAGCGTAGACCCCACTAGAGGGGATACGCAGTATTTT.

J is TRBJ2-7 and V is TRBV2; 7 positions agree with TRBD1. The V segment lost 6 bases and the J segment 7 bases; nucleotides outside the gene matches: 6. The CDR3 has 12 amino acids. From germline, CDR1 is SNHLY and CDR2 FYNNEI. In nucleotides, the CDR3 is TGTGCCAGCAGGGTCACAGGGGATGAGCAGTACTTC. Translated: CASRVTGDEQYF.

The DNA of the CDR3 is TGTGCCAGCAGACCAAAACCAGGGAGGGATTCACCCCTCCACTTT. Translated, it gives CASRPKPGRDSPLHF. This chain connects TRBV6-5 to TRBJ1-6, with D possibly being TRBD1 (5 bases). CDR3 length: 15 residues. Germline loops: CDR1 MNHEY, CDR2 SVGAGI. Trimming left V 6 bases short and J 8 bases short, with 17 bases between.

The chain joins TRBV4-1 to TRBJ1-5; tentatively, D is TRBD1 (6 bases). The CDR3 contains 17 residues. The V and J ends lost 1 base and 1 base respectively, with 14 bases between them. CDR1 and CDR2 (germline): MGHRA, YSYEKL. CDR3 protein: CASSQGGQGRSNQPQHF. DNA for the CDR3: TGCGCCAGCAGCCAAGGGGGGCAGGGTAGGAGCAATCAGCCCCAGCATTTT.

To note about this clone: The sample contains more than one DNA sequence encoding this CDR3. This chain links TRBV9 with TRBJ2-3; TRBD2 matches at 11 bases. The CDR3 runs 15 residues. Germline V gene data show CDR1 as SGDLS and CDR2 as YYNGEE. V lost 5 bases to trimming and J lost 4 bases; unmatched junction nucleotides: 6. The CDR3 loop is CASSPGLAGSDTQYF. CDR3 coding DNA: TGTGCCAGCAGTCCCGGACTAGCGGGTTCAGATACGCAGTATTTT.

This sequence joins TRBV5-4 and TRBJ1-4, with D hard to call. V dropped 0 bases and J dropped 8 bases, with 14 bases sitting between them. The CDR3 is 15 amino acids. In germline, CDR1 is SGHNT, CDR2 YYREEE (reference sequence). CDR3 sequence reads: CASSLAGGAGEKLFF. The CDR3 region has the DNA TGTGCCAGCAGCTTGGCGGGAGGCGCTGGGGAAAAACTGTTTTTT.

V and J are TRBV4-2 and TRBJ1-2, with D uncertain. Deletions cut 1 base from V and 8 bases from J, with 17 bases between. From germline, CDR1 is LGHNA and CDR2 YNFKEQ. This CDR3 is built from 15 residues. CDR3 loop: CASSQVGGIISGYTF. The CDR3, as DNA: TGTGCCAGCAGCCAAGTGGGAGGTATCATCTCCGGCTACACCTTC.

V usage is TRBV2 and J usage is TRBJ2-5; D ambiguous. The germline CDR1 and CDR2 sequences are SNHLY and FYNNEI. CDR3 length equals 14 residues. V was clipped by 7 bases and J by 0 bases, with 12 bases between them. CDR3 amino acids: CASKLSHNQETQYF. The CDR3 DNA follows: TGTGCCAGCAAGTTATCCCACAACCAAGAGACCCAGTACTTC.

This clone was observed a single time. This chain joins TRBV28 and TRBJ1-5; D might be TRBD1 (5 bases). The germline V gene encodes CDR1 MDHEN and CDR2 SYDVKM. The length of the CDR3 is 15 residues. V lost 7 bases and J lost 4, with 17 bases in between. CDR3 protein: CASNSGTGRNQPQHF. In DNA, the CDR3 is TGTGCCAGCAATTCTGGAACAGGACGAAATCAGCCCCAGCATTTT.